This T cell receptor beta chain was obtained from a study of cytomegalovirus exposure and HLA in healthy donors. Study-level results: The listing of roughly 160 TCR beta chains classed them as cytomegalovirus-associated. In a later analysis, TCR beta V- and J-gene trimming showed a link to a missense DCLRE1C variant.

Although they were nominally healthy when sampled, donors likely had unrecorded immune exposures. Germline loops: CDR1 MNHEY, CDR2 SVGAGI. The length of the CDR3 is 15 residues. V dropped 7 bases and J dropped 7 bases, with 22 bases sitting between them. 13 Jbeta primers and 60 Vbeta primers were used for the PCR. TCRdb's table, derived via immunoSEQ multiplex PCR, lists solely in-frame clones and lacks some. The table records approximately 190,000 clones, 75% to 85% of them present only once. For this clone: The antigen is not known.

The sample consisted of PBMCs. The V call is TRBV6-5, the J call TRBJ1-2, with no clear D. The TCR sequence derives from a woman aged 45-59 years in good health and CMV-seropositive. CDR3 in DNA: TGTGCCAGCACAAGGTCGAAAGGAACCCCTAGTGGCTACACCTTC. It encodes CASTRSKGTPSGYTF.